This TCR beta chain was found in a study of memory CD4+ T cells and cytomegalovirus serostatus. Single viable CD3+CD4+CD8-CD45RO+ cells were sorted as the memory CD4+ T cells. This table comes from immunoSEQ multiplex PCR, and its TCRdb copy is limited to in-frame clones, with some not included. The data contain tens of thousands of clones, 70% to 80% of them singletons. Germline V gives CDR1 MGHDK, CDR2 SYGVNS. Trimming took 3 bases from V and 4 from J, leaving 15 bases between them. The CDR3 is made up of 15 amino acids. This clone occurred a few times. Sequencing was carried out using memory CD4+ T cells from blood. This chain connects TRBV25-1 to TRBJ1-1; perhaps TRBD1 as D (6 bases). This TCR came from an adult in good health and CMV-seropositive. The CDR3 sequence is CASSDRGVGSTEAFF. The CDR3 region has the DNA TGTGCCAGCAGTGATAGGGGGGTGGGCTCCACTGAAGCTTTCTTT.